Shown below are 4 T cell receptor beta chains from a single sample sequenced in a study of blood T cell repertoires in COVID-19. Produced via immunoSEQ multiplex PCR; TCRdb's table is partial and in-frame only. Of roughly 34,000 clones in the sample, about 89% are singletons; the top ten hold over 9%. The sample comprised peripheral blood. The receptors were gathered from a man at least 80 years old with active COVID-19.

V usage is TRBV4-3 and J usage is TRBJ1-1, with D possibly TRBD1 on 5 matching bases. The CDR3 is 14 residues long. Per the germline V gene, CDR1 is LGHNA and CDR2 is YSLEER. Trimming removed 1 base at V and 8 bases at J, with 14 bases between. The CDR3 nucleotides are TGCGCCAGCAGCCAAGTCGGCAGGGCGACGGAAGCTTTCTTT. It is translated as CASSQVGRATEAFF.

V usage is TRBV4-1 and J usage is TRBJ1-4; D ambiguous. The germline V and J ends were trimmed by 0 bases and 7 bases, with 18 bases remaining between them. This CDR3 has 17 amino acids. From germline, CDR1 is MGHRA and CDR2 YSYEKL. The CDR3 nucleotides read TGCGCCAGCAGCCAAGAAGGTATGGGGAGTTATGGTGAAAAACTGTTTTTT. As protein: CASSQEGMGSYGEKLFF.

This rearrangement joins TRBV6-5 to TRBJ2-7; D is perhaps TRBD1 (5 bases). V gave up 5 bases and J gave up 3 bases, with 14 bases separating them. The CDR3 spans 14 residues. CDR1 MNHEY and CDR2 SVGAGI come from the germline V gene. The CDR3 is CASSRNTGGYEQYF. As DNA, the CDR3 is TGTGCCAGCAGTAGGAACACAGGCGGCTACGAGCAGTACTTC.

This clone was observed once. V gene TRBV6-5 combines with J gene TRBJ2-7; 7 positions match TRBD2. V was pared by 0 bases and J by 5 bases, with 7 bases of the junction left unmatched. The CDR3 sequence is 15 residues long. In germline, CDR1 is MNHEY, CDR2 SVGAGI. CDR3 sequence: CASSYSGGVGNEQYF. The CDR3 bases are TGTGCCAGCAGTTACTCGGGAGGGGTCGGCAACGAGCAGTACTTC.